The source of this T cell receptor beta chain is a study of T cell changes during pregnancy in multiple sclerosis. The table came from immunoSEQ multiplex PCR; TCRdb's copy has only in-frame clones and leaves some out. The sample has 45,000 or so clones, around nine tenths seen once. This CDR3 region has 14 residues. The V gene end was trimmed by 5 bases and the J gene end by 4 bases; junction bases not matched to a gene: 3. CDR1 LNHDA and CDR2 SQIVND come from the germline V gene (reference sequence). The chain joins TRBV19 to TRBJ1-1; TRBD1 matches at 11 bases. This TCR was sampled from a female donor with multiple sclerosis, enrolled in a pregnancy study. The source material was peripheral blood, sampled in the first trimester of pregnancy. CDR3 sequence (DNA): TGTGCCAGTAGTCGGGACAGGGGGGTCACTGAAGCTTTCTTT. Amino acid sequence: CASSRDRGVTEAFF.